Below are 17 T cell receptor beta chains sequenced from a single sample in a study of identifying expanded T cells in peripheral blood. The protocol was immunoSEQ multiplex PCR, while the TCRdb copy is restricted to in-frame clones and leaves out a portion. The sample consists of about 90,000 clones, around 90% of them appearing once. Input material: blood. These receptors all come from a person aged 18-70 years in good health.

The chain employs TRBV6-1 and TRBJ2-3; 8 positions agree with TRBD1. Germline V lookup: CDR1 MNHNS, CDR2 SASEGT. With V trimmed by 8 bases and J by 3 bases, 7 bases remained unmatched. This CDR3 comprises 14 residues. The CDR3 is CASCSDRATDTQYF. CDR3 DNA sequence: TGTGCCAGCTGTTCGGACAGGGCAACAGATACGCAGTATTTT.

The chain employs TRBV27 and TRBJ2-1, with D perhaps being TRBD1 or TRBD2 (7 bases each). The germline V and J ends were trimmed by 9 bases and 13 bases, with 16 bases remaining between them. The CDR3 spans 11 residues. Per germline, CDR1 MNHEY and CDR2 SMNVEV (reference sequence). The CDR3: CARTGTTCQFF. The CDR3 coding sequence is TGTGCCAGGACAGGGACTACCTGTCAGTTCTTC.

CDR3 sequence reads: CASSSTGGRNTGELFF. As DNA, the CDR3 is TGTGCCAGCAGCTCTACAGGGGGCAGAAACACCGGGGAGCTGTTTTTT. This chain uses TRBV11-1 with TRBJ2-2; 9 bases fit TRBD1. The CDR3 covers 16 residues. J gave up 2 bases and V 4 bases, and 5 bases lay outside the gene matches. The germline V gene has CDR1 SGHAT and CDR2 FQDESV (reference sequence).

The J gene is TRBJ2-3, the V gene TRBV2; 8 nucleotides align to TRBD1. V trimming: 3 bases; J trimming: 4 bases; junction bases outside the gene matches: 9. Germline V gene lookup returns CDR1 SNHLY and CDR2 FYNNEI. This CDR3 has 16 amino acids. CDR3 amino acids: CASSDDQGARADTQYF. The CDR3 region has the DNA TGTGCCAGCAGTGACGACCAGGGGGCGCGTGCAGATACGCAGTATTTT.

The chain employs TRBV29-1 and TRBJ1-3, with 8 bases that match TRBD1. Trimming cost V 7 bases and J 1 base; bases outside gene matches: 6. Looked up from germline, CDR1 is SQVTM and CDR2 is ANQGSEA. CDR3 length: 14 residues. CDR3 sequence reads: CSGGQGGSGNTIYF. CDR3 nucleotide sequence: TGCAGCGGCGGACAGGGTGGTTCTGGAAACACCATATATTTT.

V usage is TRBV5-1 and J usage is TRBJ2-2; no clear D gene. V dropped 2 bases and J dropped 7 bases, with 6 bases sitting between them. The germline V gene has CDR1 SGHRS and CDR2 YFSETQ. CDR3 length: 12 amino acids. This CDR3 is CASSLTVGELFF. The CDR3 coding sequence is TGCGCCAGCAGCTTAACGGTCGGGGAGCTGTTTTTT.

This chain uses TRBV19 with TRBJ1-2; D is unresolved. Germline V CDR1 and CDR2: LNHDA, SQIVND (reference sequence). CDR3 size: 14 residues. V was clipped by 5 bases and J by 4 bases, with 14 bases between them. CDR3 residues: CASSSSNGGYGYTF. The CDR3 coding sequence is TGTGCCAGTAGTTCCTCTAATGGAGGCTATGGCTACACCTTC.

J is TRBJ2-4 and V is TRBV9; TRBD2 is a possible D gene (5 bases). Germline V gives CDR1 SGDLS, CDR2 YYNGEE. The CDR3 totals 15 residues. Deletions cut 0 bases from V and 1 base from J, with 8 bases between. CDR3 sequence: CASSVAGSAKNIQYF. The DNA for the CDR3 is TGTGCCAGCAGCGTAGCGGGGTCGGCCAAAAACATTCAGTACTTC.

This clone was detected once. This sequence joins TRBV6-1 and TRBJ2-2; D gene unclear. The V end was cut by 4 bases, the J end by 3 bases, with 3 bases between. This CDR3 spans 12 amino acids. The V gene's germline CDR1 is MNHNS and CDR2 SASEGT. CDR3 sequence: CASSVYTGELFF. The DNA of the CDR3 is TGTGCCAGCAGTGTTTACACCGGGGAGCTGTTTTTT.

This chain joins TRBV19 and TRBJ2-7; 7 nucleotides agree with TRBD1. This CDR3 contains 15 residues. From germline, CDR1 is LNHDA and CDR2 SQIVND (reference sequence). J lost 3 bases, V lost 6 bases, and 11 bases had no gene match. CDR3 DNA sequence: TGTGCCAGTAGCAGAAAACCGGGACAGAGCTACGAGCAGTACTTC. Translation: CASSRKPGQSYEQYF. The entire variable domain, with the rest obtained from reference TRBV19 and TRBJ2-7, is as follows: DGGITQSPKYLFRKEGQNVTLSCEQNLNHDAMYWYRQDPGQGLRLIYYSQIVNDFQKGDIAEGYSVSREKKESFPLTVTSAQKNPTAFYLCASSRKPGQSYEQYFGPGTRLTVT.

The chain combines TRBV7-2 with TRBJ2-5, with D tentatively TRBD1 or TRBD2 (6 bases each). V was trimmed by 1 base and J by 5 bases, leaving 14 bases between them. CDR3 length: 15 residues. Germline-derived CDR1 and CDR2 are SGHTA and FQGNSA. The CDR3 DNA sequence: TGTGCCAGCAGCTTAGTACGGGGGCGGTTGGAGACCCAGTACTTC. As protein: CASSLVRGRLETQYF.

The chain recombines TRBV5-5 with TRBJ2-7; D remains ambiguous. In germline, CDR1 is SGHKS, CDR2 YYEKEE (reference sequence). Trimming removed 0 bases from V and 3 bases from J, with 7 bases in between. This CDR3 region has 13 residues. CDR3 protein: CASSLGLIYEQYF. Here the CDR3 DNA reads TGTGCCAGCAGCTTGGGACTGATCTACGAGCAGTACTTC.

This rearrangement joins TRBV7-9 to TRBJ2-7; 7 nucleotides line up with TRBD1. The germline CDR1 and CDR2 sequences are SEHNR and FQNEAQ (reference sequence). The V gene end was trimmed by 0 bases and the J gene end by 5 bases; junction bases not matched to a gene: 4. This CDR3 is built from 14 residues. The CDR3 nucleotides read TGTGCCAGCAGCTTAGCGGGACAGTTCAACGAGCAGTACTTC. Translating it yields CASSLAGQFNEQYF.

This chain joins TRBV5-1 and TRBJ1-1, with D uncertain. The CDR3 covers 15 residues. Germline V gene sequence: CDR1 SGHRS, CDR2 YFSETQ. Between the trimmed V and J ends, which lost 0 bases and 1 base, there was a span of 10 bases. The CDR3: CASSLVSGGNTEAFF. The CDR3 nucleotides are TGCGCCAGCAGCTTGGTTTCAGGAGGGAACACTGAAGCTTTCTTT.

The V call is TRBV5-6, the J call TRBJ2-3; tentatively, D is TRBD2 (5 bases). This CDR3 contains 16 residues. Trimming removed 4 bases from V and 0 bases from J, with 15 bases in between. Germline V lookup: CDR1 SGHDT, CDR2 YYEEEE. CDR3 bases: TGTGCCAGCAGCCGACGGACTGGACCTAGCACAGATACGCAGTATTTT. Its protein is CASSRRTGPSTDTQYF.

The gene calls are TRBV7-9 and TRBJ2-1; 12 bases match TRBD2. CDR1 is SEHNR and CDR2 is FQNEAQ in the germline V gene (reference sequence). CDR3 length equals 19 residues. The V and J ends lost 5 bases and 5 bases, in that order; junction bases with no gene match: 16. The CDR3 nucleotides are TGTGCCAGCAGCGACCCGGATCCCCTAGCGGGAGGGCGCCACAATGAGCAGTTCTTC. It encodes CASSDPDPLAGGRHNEQFF.

This chain connects TRBV29-1 to TRBJ2-3; 12 bases match TRBD2. Trimming took 7 bases from V and 0 from J; bases not matched to a gene: 14. The CDR3 length is 18 residues. The germline V gene encodes CDR1 SQVTM and CDR2 ANQGSEA. This CDR3 reads CSALGLAGPRASTDTQYF. Written as DNA, the CDR3 is TGCAGCGCCTTAGGACTAGCGGGACCCCGTGCTAGCACAGATACGCAGTATTTT.